This T cell receptor (beta chain) was profiled in a study of blood T cells in healthy people across ages. Across the study: Per two T cells, template switching captured roughly one barcoded beta molecule.

Primers used in a second PCR of about 6 to 11 cycles were a sample-barcoded 5' primer and a J-beta primer mix. TCRdb reanalysed the 5' RACE reads using MiXCR and keeps one entry per CDR3 protein. The profile shows 1.8 million or so distinct CDR3 sequences, about two fifths of them singletons. For this clonotype: Its antigen remains unknown.

Isolation recovered at least 6 million PBMCs from every sample. The CDR3 has 16 residues. CDR1 and CDR2 from the germline V gene are SGHTA and FQGTGA. Trimming left V 4 bases short and J 0 bases short, with 13 bases between. General study results and limits: Long-lived donors had more naive CD4+ cells and higher diversity than aged donors. Roughly linear declines in TCR beta diversity per million T cells occurred with age.

The chain is built from TRBV7-3 and TRBJ2-1; D is ambiguous. This TCR derives from a human donor in good health. The sample taken for sequencing was blood. The CDR3 region is CASSSLWRGSYNEQFF. CDR3 nucleotides: TGTGCCAGCAGCTCTCTCTGGCGAGGCTCCTACAATGAGCAGTTCTTC.